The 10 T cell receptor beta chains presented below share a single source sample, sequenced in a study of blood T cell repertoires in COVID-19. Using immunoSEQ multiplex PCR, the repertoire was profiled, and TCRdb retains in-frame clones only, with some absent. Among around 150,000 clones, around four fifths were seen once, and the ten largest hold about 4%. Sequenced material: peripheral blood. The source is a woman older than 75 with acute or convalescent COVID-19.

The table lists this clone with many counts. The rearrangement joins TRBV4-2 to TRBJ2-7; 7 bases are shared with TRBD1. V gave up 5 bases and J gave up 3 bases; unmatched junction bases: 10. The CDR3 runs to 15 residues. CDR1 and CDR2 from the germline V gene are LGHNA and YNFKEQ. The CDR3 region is CASSIRDSINYEQYF. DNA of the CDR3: TGTGCCAGCAGCATCCGGGACAGTATTAACTACGAGCAGTACTTC.

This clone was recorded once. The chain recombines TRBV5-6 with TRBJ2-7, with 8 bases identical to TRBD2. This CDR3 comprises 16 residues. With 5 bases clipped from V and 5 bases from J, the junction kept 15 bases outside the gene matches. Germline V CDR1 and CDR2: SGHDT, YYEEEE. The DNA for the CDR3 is TGTGCCAGCAGATTTCTTAGCGTTAGCGGGGCTAACGAGCAGTACTTC. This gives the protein CASRFLSVSGANEQYF.

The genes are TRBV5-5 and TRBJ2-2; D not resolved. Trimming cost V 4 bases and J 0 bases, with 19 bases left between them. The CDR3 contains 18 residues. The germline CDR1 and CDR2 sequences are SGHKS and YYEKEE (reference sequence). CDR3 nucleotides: TGTGCCAGCAGCCGCCGACAAAGGCAACAAACGAACACCGGGGAGCTGTTTTTT. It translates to CASSRRQRQQTNTGELFF.

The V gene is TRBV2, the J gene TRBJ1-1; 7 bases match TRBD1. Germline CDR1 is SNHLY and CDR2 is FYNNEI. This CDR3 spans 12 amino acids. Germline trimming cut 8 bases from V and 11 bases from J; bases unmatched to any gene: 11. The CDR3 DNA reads TGTGCCAGCGCAGGACAGGAGATGGGGGCTTTCTTT. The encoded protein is CASAGQEMGAFF.

This CDR3 reads CASSQGGPTGELFF. CDR3 bases: TGTGCCAGCAGCCAAGGTGGGCCGACCGGGGAGCTGTTTTTT. This chain connects TRBV3-1 (or the pseudogene TRBV3-2) to TRBJ2-2; D is uncertain. Deletions cut 1 base from V and 5 bases from J, with 8 bases between. The CDR3 extends over 14 amino acids. The V gene's germline CDR1 is LGHDT and CDR2 YNNKEL (reference sequence).

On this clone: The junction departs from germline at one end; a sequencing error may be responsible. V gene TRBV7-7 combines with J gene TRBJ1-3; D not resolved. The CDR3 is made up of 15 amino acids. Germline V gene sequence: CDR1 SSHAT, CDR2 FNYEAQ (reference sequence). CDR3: CASSLNANSGNTIYF. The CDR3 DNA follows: TGTGCTAGCAGCTTGAATGCGAACTCTGGAAACACCATATATTTT. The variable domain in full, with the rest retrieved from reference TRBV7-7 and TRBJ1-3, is GAGVSQSPRYKVTKRGQDVTLRCDPISSHATLYWYQQALGQGPEFLTYFNYEAQPDKSGLPSDRFSAERPEGSISTLTIQRTEQRDSAMYRCASSLNANSGNTIYFGEGSWLTVV.

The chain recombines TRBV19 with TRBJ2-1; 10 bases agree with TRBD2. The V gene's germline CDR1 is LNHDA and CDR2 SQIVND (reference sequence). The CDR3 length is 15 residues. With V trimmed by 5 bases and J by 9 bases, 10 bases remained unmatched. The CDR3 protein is CASSLLSGGYVEQFF. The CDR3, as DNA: TGTGCCAGTAGTTTACTTAGCGGGGGGTACGTTGAGCAGTTCTTC.

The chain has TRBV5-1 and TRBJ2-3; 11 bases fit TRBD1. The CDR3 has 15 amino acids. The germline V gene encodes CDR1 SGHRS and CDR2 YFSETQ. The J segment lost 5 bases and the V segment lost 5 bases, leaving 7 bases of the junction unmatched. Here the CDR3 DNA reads TGCGCCAGCAGGCGTAGGACAGGGGGCGAAGATACGCAGTATTTT. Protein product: CASRRRTGGEDTQYF. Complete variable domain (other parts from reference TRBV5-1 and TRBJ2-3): KAGVTQTPRYLIKTRGQQVTLSCSPISGHRSVSWYQQTPGQGLQFLFEYFSETQRNKGNFPGRFSGRQFSNSRSEMNVSTLELGDSALYLCASRRRTGGEDTQYFGPGTRLTVL.

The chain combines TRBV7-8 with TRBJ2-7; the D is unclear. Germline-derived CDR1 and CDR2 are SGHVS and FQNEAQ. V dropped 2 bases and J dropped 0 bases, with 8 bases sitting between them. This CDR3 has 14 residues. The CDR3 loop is CASSLQESSYEQYF. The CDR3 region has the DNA TGTGCCAGCAGCTTACAAGAGAGCTCCTACGAGCAGTACTTC.

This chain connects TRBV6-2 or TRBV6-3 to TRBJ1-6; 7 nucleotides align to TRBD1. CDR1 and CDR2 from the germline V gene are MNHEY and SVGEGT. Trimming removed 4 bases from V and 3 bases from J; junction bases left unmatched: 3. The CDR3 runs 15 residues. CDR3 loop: CASSSGTVYNSPLHF. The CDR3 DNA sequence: TGTGCCAGCAGTTCCGGGACAGTCTATAATTCACCCCTCCACTTT.